A single sample is the source of the 31 T cell receptor beta chains below, sequenced in a study of cytomegalovirus exposure and HLA in healthy donors. Amplification used 60 Vbeta primers and 13 Jbeta primers. Using immunoSEQ multiplex PCR, the repertoire was profiled, and TCRdb retains in-frame clones only, with some absent. The data hold approximately 160,000 clones, with roughly 71% observed a single time. Sequencing input: PBMCs. The receptors were sampled from a male donor in good health and CMV-seropositive.

The rearrangement uses TRBV11-1 and TRBJ2-5, with 7 bases aligning to TRBD1. This CDR3 spans 14 amino acids. The V and J ends lost 7 bases and 3 bases, in that order; junction bases with no gene match: 8. Germline CDR1 reads SGHAT; CDR2 reads FQDESV (reference sequence). The CDR3 nucleotides read TGTGCCAGCACCCGACCCGGGACAGAAGAGACCCAGTACTTC. Translating it yields CASTRPGTEETQYF.

The rearrangement joins TRBV11-2 to TRBJ2-2; maybe TRBD1 (5 bases). The germline V and J ends were trimmed by 5 bases and 1 base, with 17 bases remaining between them. Germline lookup yields CDR1 SGHAT and CDR2 FQNNGV. The CDR3 totals 17 residues. CDR3 region: CASSAFPGHENTGELFF. The CDR3 DNA sequence: TGTGCCAGCAGCGCATTCCCAGGACACGAGAACACCGGGGAGCTGTTTTTT.

V usage is TRBV5-4 and J usage is TRBJ2-3, with 8 nucleotides matching TRBD2. The CDR3 spans 15 residues. Losses at the gene ends were 1 base for V and 4 bases for J; bases not matched to a gene: 5. From germline, CDR1 is SGHNT and CDR2 YYREEE (reference sequence). DNA for the CDR3: TGTGCCAGCAGCTTGTTCGACGGGGGGGCAGATACGCAGTATTTT. Amino acids: CASSLFDGGADTQYF. Looking up the rest from reference TRBV5-4 and TRBJ2-3 gives the full variable domain: ETGVTQSPTHLIKTRGQQVTLRCSSQSGHNTVSWYQQALGQGPQFIFQYYREEENGRGNFPPRFSGLQFPNYSSELNVNALELDDSALYLCASSLFDGGADTQYFGPGTRLTVL.

In this sample, this clone turned up once. The rearrangement links TRBV9 to TRBJ2-3; perhaps TRBD1 as D (6 bases). Germline loops: CDR1 SGDLS, CDR2 YYNGEE. The germline V and J ends were trimmed by 4 bases and 2 bases, with 17 bases remaining between them. CDR3 size: 16 residues. The DNA for the CDR3 is TGTGCCAGCAGCAAAGGGGGTTCCCCGAACACAGATACGCAGTATTTT. The encoded protein is CASSKGGSPNTDTQYF.

V gene TRBV12-5 combines with J gene TRBJ1-6; TRBD1 might be the D (6 bases). This CDR3 has 14 residues. Germline lookup yields CDR1 LGHNT and CDR2 FRNRAP. V lost 1 base and J 5 bases, leaving 6 bases between the germline ends. CDR3 in amino acids: CASGLGQDNSPLHF. The CDR3 DNA is TGTGCTAGTGGTTTGGGACAGGATAATTCACCCCTCCACTTT.

Only one count was recorded for this clone. The rearrangement joins TRBV5-4 to TRBJ2-7, with D perhaps TRBD2 (6 bases). Germline V gene sequence: CDR1 SGHNT, CDR2 YYREEE (reference sequence). Trimming removed 8 bases from V and 0 bases from J, with 9 bases in between. The CDR3 is 12 amino acids. CDR3 region: CASSGSSYEQYF. DNA of the CDR3: TGTGCCAGTTCCGGGAGCTCCTACGAGCAGTACTTC.

This clone was recorded once. V usage is TRBV5-1 and J usage is TRBJ1-2; D is ambiguous. The germline V gene encodes CDR1 SGHRS and CDR2 YFSETQ. V was shortened by 0 bases and J by 2 bases, with 8 bases between the two germline ends. The CDR3 contains 14 residues. CDR3 DNA sequence: TGCGCCAGCAGCTTGGACCTGGGCAACTATGGCTACACCTTC. Encoded protein: CASSLDLGNYGYTF.

This CDR3 reads CASSQQQGTYYEQYF. In DNA, the CDR3 is TGTGCCAGCAGCCAACAGCAGGGGACGTACTACGAGCAGTACTTC. The chain combines TRBV13 with TRBJ2-7; TRBD1 might be the D (6 bases). The CDR3 extends over 15 amino acids. Per the germline V gene, CDR1 is PRHDT and CDR2 is FYEKMQ (reference sequence). Trimming pared 5 bases from V and 3 bases from J, leaving 17 bases between.

CDR3 DNA: TGCGCCAGCAGCCAAGTAGGCGGGACTGGAAACACCATATATTTT. The encoded protein is CASSQVGGTGNTIYF. This chain connects TRBV4-1 to TRBJ1-3; D is undetermined. Germline loops: CDR1 MGHRA, CDR2 YSYEKL. Deletions cut 1 base from V and 2 bases from J, with 9 bases between. The CDR3 is made up of 15 amino acids.

V is TRBV19 and J is TRBJ1-3; 9 bases agree with TRBD1. The CDR3 sequence is 15 residues long. Germline V CDR1 and CDR2: LNHDA, SQIVND (reference sequence). Trimming took 7 bases from V and 2 from J; bases not matched to a gene: 6. CDR3 loop: CASTLGQGPGNTIYF. The CDR3 nucleotides are TGTGCCAGTACCCTGGGACAGGGCCCTGGAAACACCATATATTTT.

The CDR3 DNA reads as TGTGCCAGTAGTCCCAACCCGGACAGGAACACTGAAGCTTTCTTT. Its protein product is CASSPNPDRNTEAFF. V gene TRBV19 combines with J gene TRBJ1-1, with D tentatively TRBD1 (6 bases). Trimming cost V 5 bases and J 1 base, with 14 bases left between them. The CDR3 is made up of 15 amino acids. In germline, CDR1 is LNHDA, CDR2 SQIVND (reference sequence).

This chain uses TRBV19 with TRBJ2-6; TRBD2 is a possible D gene (5 bases). CDR1 and CDR2 (germline): LNHDA, SQIVND (reference sequence). CDR3 size: 17 residues. The V and J ends lost 6 bases and 0 bases respectively, with 15 bases between them. For the CDR3, the DNA is TGTGCCAGTAGGAAGGTCGGCGGAGGCTCTGGGGCCAACGTCCTGACTTTC. Translating gives CASRKVGGGSGANVLTF.

The V gene is TRBV10-3, the J gene TRBJ2-3, with 7 bases identical to TRBD1. The CDR3 has 15 amino acids. Germline assignment: CDR1 ENHRY and CDR2 SYGVKD. V lost 4 bases to trimming and J lost 2 bases; unmatched junction nucleotides: 6. CDR3 loop: CAISVGQVPTDTQYF. CDR3 DNA sequence: TGTGCCATCAGTGTAGGACAGGTCCCCACAGATACGCAGTATTTT.

V is TRBV19 and J is TRBJ1-1; possible D gene TRBD1, 5 bases. CDR1 LNHDA and CDR2 SQIVND come from the germline V gene (reference sequence). This CDR3 spans 13 amino acids. Between the trimmed V and J ends, which lost 6 bases and 7 bases, there was a span of 15 bases. CDR3 residues: CASSPSGGIEAFF. The CDR3 DNA reads TGTGCCAGTAGCCCCAGCGGGGGGATTGAAGCTTTCTTT.

The gene calls are TRBV4-3 and TRBJ2-2; TRBD1 might be the D (6 bases). The CDR3 spans 16 residues. Trimming stripped 1 base from V and 6 bases from J, with 15 bases between. Germline values: CDR1 LGHNA, CDR2 YSLEER. In DNA, the CDR3 is TGCGCCAGCAGCCAAGCAGCTCGACAGGTACCCGGGGAGCTGTTTTTT. It encodes CASSQAARQVPGELFF.

The J gene is TRBJ1-5, the V gene TRBV9, with D perhaps matching TRBD1 (5 bases). Trimming stripped 3 bases from V and 1 base from J, with 8 bases between. This CDR3 spans 14 amino acids. Germline CDR1 is SGDLS and CDR2 is YYNGEE. In nucleotides, the CDR3 is TGTGCCAGCAGCGCGGGGGGGAGCAATCAGCCCCAGCATTTT. Its protein is CASSAGGSNQPQHF.

As to this clone: The germline gene is not matched at one end of the junction; a read error may be the cause. The chain recombines TRBV11-2 with TRBJ2-7; 7 positions match TRBD1. Germline lookup yields CDR1 SGHAT and CDR2 FQNNGV. The CDR3 is made up of 11 amino acids. In DNA form, the CDR3 reads TGTGCCAGCAGCTATCCGGGACAGTTAGGTTTC. This codes for CASSYPGQLGF.

This chain links TRBV5-6 with TRBJ1-2; maybe TRBD1 (6 bases). This CDR3 is 14 amino acids long. Looked up from germline, CDR1 is SGHDT and CDR2 is YYEEEE. V lost 4 bases to trimming and J lost 6 bases, with 16 bases between them. The DNA of the CDR3 is TGTGCCAGCAGCAGAGCGGGACAACCCGATGGCTACACCTTC. Its protein product is CASSRAGQPDGYTF.

The chain employs TRBV6-5 and TRBJ2-5, with TRBD2 matching 11 bases. The CDR3 is 14 residues long. V shed 6 bases and J 4 bases; nucleotides not matched to a gene: 4. CDR1 is MNHEY and CDR2 is SVGAGI in the germline V gene. CDR3 region: CASSPGTSGETQYF. DNA of the CDR3: TGTGCCAGCAGCCCAGGGACTAGCGGAGAGACCCAGTACTTC.

This chain joins TRBV15 and TRBJ1-1, with D hard to call. V gave up 1 base and J gave up 1 base, with 10 bases separating them. Germline loops: CDR1 LNHNV, CDR2 YYDKDF (reference sequence). CDR3 length: 15 residues. The CDR3, as DNA: TGTGCCACCAGCAGAGTGCCCGACTCGAACACTGAAGCTTTCTTT. As protein: CATSRVPDSNTEAFF.

This rearrangement joins TRBV7-8 to TRBJ2-1; 13 nucleotides agree with TRBD2. CDR3 length: 17 residues. Germline CDR1 SGHVS, CDR2 FQNEAQ. V trimming: 1 base; J trimming: 5 bases; junction bases outside the gene matches: 5. CDR3 in DNA: TGTGCCAGCAGCTTAGTTGGACTAGCGGGGGTAAACAATGAGCAGTTCTTC. Amino acid sequence: CASSLVGLAGVNNEQFF.

The chain is built from TRBV9 and TRBJ2-3, with TRBD2 matching over 8 bases. V shed 4 bases, J shed 4 bases, and the junction held 8 bases outside the gene matches. Germline values: CDR1 SGDLS, CDR2 YYNGEE. The CDR3 contains 15 residues. The CDR3 sequence: CASSHVGLGADTQYF. CDR3 coding DNA: TGTGCCAGCAGCCACGTGGGACTAGGCGCAGATACGCAGTATTTT.

Concerning this clone: The junction does not match germline at one end; this may be a read error. The V gene is TRBV9, the J gene TRBJ1-2; 8 bases are a match to TRBD1. The germline V gene has CDR1 SGDLS and CDR2 YYNGEE. The CDR3 spans 11 residues. Here the CDR3 DNA reads TGTGCCAGCAGCGCGGGGACAGGCTTCACCTTC. It specifies CASSAGTGFTF.

This clone has a handful of counts. The chain has TRBV6-1 and TRBJ1-1, with TRBD1 matching 10 bases. The length of the CDR3 is 15 residues. V shed 7 bases and J 6 bases; nucleotides not matched to a gene: 11. Germline V gene data show CDR1 as MNHNS and CDR2 as SASEGT. The CDR3 DNA follows: TGTGCCAGCAAGTCACCCCGGACAGGGGGGGCTGAAGCTTTCTTT. As protein: CASKSPRTGGAEAFF.

CDR3 DNA sequence: TGTGCCAGCAGTTTTCTGGGGCGCTATGGCTACACCTTC. Protein product: CASSFLGRYGYTF. V is TRBV27 and J is TRBJ1-2, with TRBD1 as a possible D gene (5 bases). The V gene lost 3 bases and the J gene lost 4 bases, with 9 bases spanning the gap. CDR3 length equals 13 residues. The germline V gene has CDR1 MNHEY and CDR2 SMNVEV (reference sequence).

The rearrangement uses TRBV19 and TRBJ1-5; perhaps TRBD1 as D (6 bases). The CDR3 sequence is 14 residues long. Germline V gives CDR1 LNHDA, CDR2 SQIVND (reference sequence). V gave up 3 bases and J gave up 6 bases, with 12 bases separating them. The DNA for the CDR3 is TGTGCCAGTAGTATTCTACAGGGCACTCAGCCCCAGCATTTT. Translated: CASSILQGTQPQHF. The full variable domain, in which reference TRBV19 and TRBJ1-5 provide the parts outside the CDR3, is DGGITQSPKYLFRKEGQNVTLSCEQNLNHDAMYWYRQDPGQGLRLIYYSQIVNDFQKGDIAEGYSVSREKKESFPLTVTSAQKNPTAFYLCASSILQGTQPQHFGDGTRLSIL.

This clone was detected only a few times. The chain employs TRBV5-6 and TRBJ1-6; maybe TRBD1 (5 bases). CDR3 length equals 14 residues. Looked up from germline, CDR1 is SGHDT and CDR2 is YYEEEE. Trimming shortened V by 2 bases and J by 6 bases, and 9 bases separated the two germline ends. The CDR3 sequence is CASSFRGFNSPLHF. The CDR3 DNA reads TGTGCCAGCAGCTTTAGGGGATTTAATTCACCCCTCCACTTT. The entire variable domain, with the rest obtained from reference TRBV5-6 and TRBJ1-6, is as follows: DAGVTQSPTHLIKTRGQQVTLRCSPKSGHDTVSWYQQALGQGPQFIFQYYEEEERQRGNFPDRFSGHQFPNYSSELNVNALLLGDSALYLCASSFRGFNSPLHFGNGTRLTVT.

The chain couples TRBV18 to TRBJ1-1; a weak D match, TRBD1 (6 bases). Trimming stripped 1 base from V and 0 bases from J, with 9 bases between. The CDR3 contains 15 residues. Germline lookup yields CDR1 KGHSH and CDR2 LQKENI. The CDR3 coding sequence is TGTGCCAGCTCACCACTTCCAGGGGTGAACACTGAAGCTTTCTTT. It encodes CASSPLPGVNTEAFF. Supplemented by reference TRBV18 and TRBJ1-1, the full variable domain reads NAGVMQNPRHLVRRRGQEARLRCSPMKGHSHVYWYRQLPEEGLKFMVYLQKENIIDESGMPKERFSAEFPKEGPSILRIQQVVRGDSAAYFCASSPLPGVNTEAFFGQGTRLTVV.

The rearrangement joins TRBV7-2 to TRBJ2-3, with 7 bases fitting TRBD2. The CDR3 totals 15 residues. J was trimmed by 2 bases and V by 5 bases; bases with no gene match: 7. The germline V gene encodes CDR1 SGHTA and CDR2 FQGNSA. Written as DNA, the CDR3 is TGTGCCAGCAGCCCGGGGGGACGCATCACAGATACGCAGTATTTT. This gives the protein CASSPGGRITDTQYF.

The rearrangement joins TRBV10-1 to TRBJ2-3, with 8 bases that match TRBD1. The CDR3 runs 17 residues. V gave up 0 bases and J gave up 3 bases; unmatched junction bases: 8. CDR1 is WNHNN and CDR2 is SYGVQD in the germline V gene (reference sequence). The CDR3 coding sequence is TGCGCCAGCAGTGAGTCGCGGACAGGGATGATGACAGATACGCAGTATTTT. The encoded protein is CASSESRTGMMTDTQYF.

CDR3 bases: TGTGCCAGCAGCTCCACAGGGACAGATACGCAGTATTTT. As protein: CASSSTGTDTQYF. The chain couples TRBV7-3 to TRBJ2-3; D is possibly TRBD1 (6 bases). CDR1 SGHTA and CDR2 FQGTGA come from the germline V gene. Trimming left V 4 bases short and J 3 bases short, with 8 bases between. The CDR3 has 13 residues.